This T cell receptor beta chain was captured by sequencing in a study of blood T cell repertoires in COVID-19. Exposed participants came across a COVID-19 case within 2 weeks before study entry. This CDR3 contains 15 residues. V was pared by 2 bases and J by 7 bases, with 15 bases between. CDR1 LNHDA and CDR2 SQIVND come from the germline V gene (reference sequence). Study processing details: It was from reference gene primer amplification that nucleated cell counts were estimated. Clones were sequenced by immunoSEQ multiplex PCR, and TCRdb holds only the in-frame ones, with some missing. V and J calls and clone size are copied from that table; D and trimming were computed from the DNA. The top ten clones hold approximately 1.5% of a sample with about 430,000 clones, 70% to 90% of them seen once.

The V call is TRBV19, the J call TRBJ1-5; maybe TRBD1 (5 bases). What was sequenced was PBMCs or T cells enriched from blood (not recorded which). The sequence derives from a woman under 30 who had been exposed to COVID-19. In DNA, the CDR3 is TGTGCCAGTAGTATACGGCAGGGATGGCACCAGCCCCAGCATTTT. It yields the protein CASSIRQGWHQPQHF.